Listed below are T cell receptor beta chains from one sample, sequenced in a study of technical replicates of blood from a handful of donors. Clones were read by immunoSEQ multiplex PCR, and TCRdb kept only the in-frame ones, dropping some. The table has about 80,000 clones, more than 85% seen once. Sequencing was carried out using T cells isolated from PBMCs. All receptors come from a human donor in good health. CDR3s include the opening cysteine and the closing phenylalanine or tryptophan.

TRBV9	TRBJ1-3	CASSQTGASGNTIYF
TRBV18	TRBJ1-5	CASSTGYASNQPQHF
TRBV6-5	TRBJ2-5	CASSYGEGEETQYF
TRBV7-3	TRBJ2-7	CASSLIIQGEQYF
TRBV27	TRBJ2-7	CASSLSGMQYEQYF
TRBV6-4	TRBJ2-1	CASSPSGAYNEQFF
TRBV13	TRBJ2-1	CASSPPIAGDIRRPYNEQFF
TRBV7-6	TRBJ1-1	CASSLAVRENTEAFF
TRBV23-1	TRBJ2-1	CASKPQGGSQFF
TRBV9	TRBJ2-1	CASSVEGGTRQFF
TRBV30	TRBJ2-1	CAWSGSGYSYNEQFF
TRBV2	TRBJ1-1	CASSARGPSTEAFF
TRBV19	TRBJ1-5	CASSIGASNQPQHF
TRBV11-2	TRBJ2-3	CASSLWAGASDTQYF
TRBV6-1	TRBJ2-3	CASRFTGGTQYF
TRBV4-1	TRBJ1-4	CASSQDWREGEKLFF
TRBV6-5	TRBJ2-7	CASSWQTRGGPYEQYF
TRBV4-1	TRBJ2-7	CASSHPQGYEQYF
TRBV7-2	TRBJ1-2	CASSLGSGDNYGYTF
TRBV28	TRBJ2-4	CASSLGRETKNIQYF
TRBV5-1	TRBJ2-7	CASSRDFPPVEQYF
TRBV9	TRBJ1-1	CASSAHARGPTEAFF
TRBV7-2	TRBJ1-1	CASSLRGMNTEAFF
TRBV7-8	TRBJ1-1	CASSLGGLTEAFF
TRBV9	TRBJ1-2	CASSAGTVNYGYTF
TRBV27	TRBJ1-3	CASSPDLFTGNTIYF
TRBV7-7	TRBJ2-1	CASSSGQGGYNEQFF
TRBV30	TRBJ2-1	CAWSVGSSYNEQFF
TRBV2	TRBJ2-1	CASSNRGPSSLYNEQFF
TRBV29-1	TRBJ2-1	CSVDRTSGQTYNEQFF
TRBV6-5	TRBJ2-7	CASSSQKGLRGQYF
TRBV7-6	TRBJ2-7	CASSHHNTPGTSAHEQYF
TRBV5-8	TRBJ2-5	CASSLAPDQETQYF
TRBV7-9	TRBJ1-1	CASNRNTEAFF
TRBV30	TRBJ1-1	CAWSVPGMNTEAFF
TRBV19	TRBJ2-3	CASSLGGGTDTQYF
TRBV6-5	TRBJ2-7	CASSRGGISYEQYF
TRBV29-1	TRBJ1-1	CSVAELKKNTEAFF
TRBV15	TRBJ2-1	CATSRDLGQGTLYNEQFF
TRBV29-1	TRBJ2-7	CSVEWDSLNLEQYF